This entry describes one TCR beta chain. Its antigen is undetermined. There are 13 residues in the CDR3. The J segment lost 1 base and the V segment lost 6 bases, leaving 2 bases of the junction unmatched. Patients were all untreated before their thyroid surgery. This sample was taken from a study of metastatic and nonmetastatic thyroid tumors. Study overall: Blood and tumor or nodule tissue repertoires from malignant and benign thyroid patients were compared.

Study findings and constraints: Benign nodules were reported to have significantly lower TCR beta diversity than malignant thyroid tumors, in blood and tumor.

Authors' data handling: A classifier of distant metastasis in papillary thyroid cancer was built from CDR3 differences (across clinicopathological groups). TCRdb reanalyzed the PCR reads with MiXCR. TCRdb's processing, not the authors' own work, is the source of the V and J calls. The repertoire consists of about 20,000 clones, with around 34% occurring once and the leading ten covering 25% to 35%. The sample was tumor tissue. The receptor comes from a female donor with papillary thyroid cancer or a benign thyroid nodule (not recorded which). Some clones in this sample may be carry-over from other donors' samples. The chain links TRBV12-3 or TRBV12-4 to TRBJ2-5; 7 nucleotides align to TRBD1. CDR3 bases: TGTGCCAGCAGCCGGGACAGCCAAGAGACCCAGTACTTC. It encodes CASSRDSQETQYF.